A selection of T cell receptor beta chains follows, all from one sample in a study of blood T cell repertoires in COVID-19. The assay was immunoSEQ multiplex PCR, and TCRdb's table has in-frame clones only and misses some. Among 220,000 or so clones listed, almost 85% were seen once. The material sequenced was peripheral blood. These receptors were obtained from a woman of 80 years or more with acute or convalescent COVID-19. Both conserved end residues are part of each CDR3. The order of the fields is D gene, J gene, clone size, V gene, CDR3 DNA, CDR3 protein. D genes are given only for firm matches. A row's size may be missing; if present it is once, few, many or a size class.

d_gene: NA; j_gene: TRBJ2-7; abundance: NA; v_gene: TRBV2; CDR3nt: TGTGCCAGCAGTGATAATAGGGGAGGGACACTCTACGAGCAGTACTTC; CDR3aa: CASSDNRGGTLYEQYF
d_gene: NA; j_gene: TRBJ1-6; abundance: NA; v_gene: TRBV9; CDR3nt: TGTGCCAGCAGCGTAGATAGCCTCGGGAATTCACCCCTCCACTTT; CDR3aa: CASSVDSLGNSPLHF
d_gene: TRBD1; j_gene: TRBJ2-5; abundance: NA; v_gene: TRBV5-6; CDR3nt: TGTGCCAGCAGCTTGAGCCGGACAGGGGAGACCCAGTACTTC; CDR3aa: CASSLSRTGETQYF
d_gene: TRBD1; j_gene: TRBJ1-4; abundance: NA; v_gene: TRBV30; CDR3nt: TGTGCCTGGAGTTCACAGGGGAATGAAAAACTGTTTTTT; CDR3aa: CAWSSQGNEKLFF
d_gene: NA; j_gene: TRBJ1-6; abundance: NA; v_gene: TRBV6-6; CDR3nt: TGTGCCAGCAGTTACCCCACCGGAGGGAATTCACCCCTCCACTTT; CDR3aa: CASSYPTGGNSPLHF
d_gene: TRBD1; j_gene: TRBJ2-2; abundance: NA; v_gene: TRBV19; CDR3nt: TGTGCCAGTTCCCCCGGGACAGCTTACACCGGGGAGCTGTTTTTT; CDR3aa: CASSPGTAYTGELFF
d_gene: TRBD1; j_gene: TRBJ1-5; abundance: NA; v_gene: TRBV7-8; CDR3nt: TGTGCCAGCAGCCGAACAGGGGCGACGAGCAATCAGCCCCAGCATTTT; CDR3aa: CASSRTGATSNQPQHF
d_gene: TRBD1; j_gene: TRBJ1-1; abundance: once; v_gene: TRBV5-1; CDR3nt: TGCGCCAGCAGCCCACAACAGGGGAGCGCTGAAGCTTTCTTT; CDR3aa: CASSPQQGSAEAFF
d_gene: NA; j_gene: TRBJ1-2; abundance: NA; v_gene: TRBV2; CDR3nt: TGTGCCAGCAGTCCACGAGCCTGGACAGCGGCGATCTATGGCTACACCTTC; CDR3aa: CASSPRAWTAAIYGYTF
d_gene: TRBD1; j_gene: TRBJ1-5; abundance: NA; v_gene: TRBV7-2; CDR3nt: TGTGCCAGCAGCGATGGGACAGGTACCAATCAGCCCCAGCATTTT; CDR3aa: CASSDGTGTNQPQHF
d_gene: TRBD1; j_gene: TRBJ1-1; abundance: NA; v_gene: TRBV2; CDR3nt: TGTGCCAGCAGTGAATTACAGGGGAGCTTAGGGGCTTTCTTT; CDR3aa: CASSELQGSLGAFF
d_gene: NA; j_gene: TRBJ1-1; abundance: NA; v_gene: TRBV12-5; CDR3nt: TGTGCTAGTGGTGGGAGCACCTGGCGCACTGAAGCTTTCTTT; CDR3aa: CASGGSTWRTEAFF
d_gene: TRBD1; j_gene: TRBJ1-4; abundance: NA; v_gene: TRBV14; CDR3nt: TGTGCCAGCAGCCATCGGACAGGCTTTACAACTAATGAAAAACTGTTTTTT; CDR3aa: CASSHRTGFTTNEKLFF
d_gene: TRBD1; j_gene: TRBJ1-3; abundance: NA; v_gene: TRBV28; CDR3nt: TGTGCCAGCAGGTCGACAGGGGCTGGAAACACCATATATTTT; CDR3aa: CASRSTGAGNTIYF
d_gene: NA; j_gene: TRBJ1-1; abundance: NA; v_gene: TRBV5-6; CDR3nt: TGTGCCAGCAGCTACAGGGTGACTGAAGCTTTCTTT; CDR3aa: CASSYRVTEAFF
d_gene: TRBD1; j_gene: TRBJ1-1; abundance: NA; v_gene: TRBV19; CDR3nt: TGTGCCAGTAAGAGACAGGGACTGAACACTGAAGCTTTCTTT; CDR3aa: CASKRQGLNTEAFF
d_gene: TRBD1; j_gene: TRBJ2-2; abundance: once; v_gene: TRBV5-4; CDR3nt: TGTGCCAGCAGCCCCGACAGGGTACCCACCGGGGAGCTGTTTTTT; CDR3aa: CASSPDRVPTGELFF
d_gene: TRBD1; j_gene: TRBJ1-6; abundance: NA; v_gene: TRBV7-2; CDR3nt: TGTGCCAGCAGCCGGGGACAGGGGGTTAATTCACCCCTCCACTTT; CDR3aa: CASSRGQGVNSPLHF
d_gene: TRBD1; j_gene: TRBJ1-2; abundance: NA; v_gene: TRBV6-5; CDR3nt: TGTGCCAGCAGTTCCGGGACAGGGCATGGCTACACCTTC; CDR3aa: CASSSGTGHGYTF
d_gene: NA; j_gene: TRBJ1-1; abundance: few; v_gene: TRBV29-1; CDR3nt: TGCAGCATTACGGACCTTCAGGGTCTGGAAGCTTTCTTT; CDR3aa: CSITDLQGLEAFF
d_gene: TRBD1; j_gene: TRBJ1-1; abundance: NA; v_gene: TRBV5-8; CDR3nt: TGTGCCAGCAGCGCCCGGACAGGGAGGGCGAACACTGAAGCTTTCTTT; CDR3aa: CASSARTGRANTEAFF
d_gene: TRBD1; j_gene: TRBJ1-5; abundance: NA; v_gene: TRBV6-2/TRBV6-3; CDR3nt: TGTGCCAGCAGTTCCGGGACAGAGCCGCTTCGCAATCAGCCCCAGCATTTT; CDR3aa: CASSSGTEPLRNQPQHF
d_gene: NA; j_gene: TRBJ1-1; abundance: few; v_gene: TRBV11-3; CDR3nt: TGTGCCAGCAGCTTAGATCGAGCAGGTTTAAATAACACTGAAGCTTTCTTT; CDR3aa: CASSLDRAGLNNTEAFF
d_gene: TRBD1; j_gene: TRBJ2-4; abundance: NA; v_gene: TRBV4-3; CDR3nt: TGCGCCAGCAGCCAATACCGGGACAGGGAAAACATTCAGTACTTC; CDR3aa: CASSQYRDRENIQYF
d_gene: TRBD2; j_gene: TRBJ2-5; abundance: once; v_gene: TRBV24-1; CDR3nt: TGTGCCACCAGTGTACCAGCGGGAGGGGTGATGGAGACCCAGTACTTC; CDR3aa: CATSVPAGGVMETQYF
d_gene: NA; j_gene: TRBJ1-1; abundance: once; v_gene: TRBV5-1; CDR3nt: TGCGCCAGCAGCATCGACATTACGACGGCTTTCTTT; CDR3aa: CASSIDITTAFF
d_gene: TRBD1; j_gene: TRBJ1-1; abundance: NA; v_gene: TRBV5-1; CDR3nt: TGCGCCAGCAGCTTGACAGGGGAGAACACTGAAGCTTTCTTT; CDR3aa: CASSLTGENTEAFF
d_gene: NA; j_gene: TRBJ2-7; abundance: NA; v_gene: TRBV7-8; CDR3nt: TGTGCCAGCAGCCGGCGAGATGGTCTCGGCTACGAGCAGTACTTC; CDR3aa: CASSRRDGLGYEQYF
d_gene: NA; j_gene: TRBJ1-3; abundance: NA; v_gene: TRBV30; CDR3nt: TGTGCCTGGACGGGCCAGGGGGGAAACACCATATATTTT; CDR3aa: CAWTGQGGNTIYF
d_gene: TRBD2; j_gene: TRBJ2-1; abundance: few; v_gene: TRBV19; CDR3nt: TGTGCCAGTAGTATCAGCCCCGTAGCGGGAGGGCCCTCCTACAATGAGCAGTTCTTC; CDR3aa: CASSISPVAGGPSYNEQFF
d_gene: NA; j_gene: TRBJ1-2; abundance: NA; v_gene: TRBV5-1; CDR3nt: TGCGCCAGCAGCTTAACCGGGGACTATGGCTACACCTTC; CDR3aa: CASSLTGDYGYTF
d_gene: NA; j_gene: TRBJ1-5; abundance: NA; v_gene: TRBV5-8; CDR3nt: TGTGCCAGCAGCTTGGCCGGGGTCAATCAGCCCCAGCATTTT; CDR3aa: CASSLAGVNQPQHF
d_gene: TRBD2; j_gene: TRBJ2-5; abundance: once; v_gene: TRBV7-3; CDR3nt: TGTGCCAGCAGCTTGAGCGGGGGAGAGACCCAGTACTTC; CDR3aa: CASSLSGGETQYF
d_gene: TRBD1; j_gene: TRBJ2-1; abundance: NA; v_gene: TRBV7-2; CDR3nt: TGTGCCAGCAGCCGTAATAAGGGGGCTAGGGGCAATGAGCAGTTCTTC; CDR3aa: CASSRNKGARGNEQFF
d_gene: TRBD1; j_gene: TRBJ1-1; abundance: few; v_gene: TRBV6-2/TRBV6-3; CDR3nt: TGTGCCAGCAGTTACCCTACGGGACAGAAGAACACTGAAGCTTTCTTT; CDR3aa: CASSYPTGQKNTEAFF
d_gene: NA; j_gene: TRBJ1-1; abundance: NA; v_gene: TRBV3-1/TRBV3-2; CDR3nt: TGTGCCAGCAGTTCGAACAGAAACACTGAAGCTTTCTTT; CDR3aa: CASSSNRNTEAFF
d_gene: NA; j_gene: TRBJ1-1; abundance: NA; v_gene: TRBV6-2/TRBV6-3; CDR3nt: TGTGCCAGCAGTTACTGGGCAGGGGCTAACACTGAAGCTTTCTTT; CDR3aa: CASSYWAGANTEAFF
d_gene: NA; j_gene: TRBJ1-2; abundance: NA; v_gene: TRBV29-1; CDR3nt: TGCAGCTCCCGGACAGTCTATGGCTACACCTTC; CDR3aa: CSSRTVYGYTF
d_gene: NA; j_gene: TRBJ2-2; abundance: NA; v_gene: TRBV5-1; CDR3nt: TGCGCCAGCAGAGACGGGACTACCGGGGAGCTGTTTTTT; CDR3aa: CASRDGTTGELFF
d_gene: NA; j_gene: TRBJ2-1; abundance: NA; v_gene: TRBV19; CDR3nt: TGTGCCAGTAGTCTTCTTGAGTTGGGGGGCAATGAGCAGTTCTTC; CDR3aa: CASSLLELGGNEQFF
d_gene: TRBD2; j_gene: TRBJ2-1; abundance: NA; v_gene: TRBV6-4; CDR3nt: TGTGCCAGCAGCAATCTAGCGGGAAGGAACAATGAGCAGTTCTTC; CDR3aa: CASSNLAGRNNEQFF
d_gene: NA; j_gene: TRBJ1-1; abundance: NA; v_gene: TRBV7-2; CDR3nt: TGTGCCAGCAGCTTAGTCCGGACAAACACTGAAGCTTTCTTT; CDR3aa: CASSLVRTNTEAFF
d_gene: NA; j_gene: TRBJ2-7; abundance: NA; v_gene: TRBV7-2; CDR3nt: TGTGCCAGCAGCTTAGAGTCTTTCGGGGAGCAGTACTTC; CDR3aa: CASSLESFGEQYF
d_gene: TRBD1; j_gene: TRBJ1-6; abundance: NA; v_gene: TRBV5-1; CDR3nt: TGCGCCAGCAGCTTTGGGACAGAGTATAATTCACCCCTCCACTTT; CDR3aa: CASSFGTEYNSPLHF
d_gene: NA; j_gene: TRBJ1-4; abundance: NA; v_gene: TRBV6-5; CDR3nt: TGTGCCAGCAGTTACTCGCAGGGGATGTCAAATGAAAAACTGTTTTTT; CDR3aa: CASSYSQGMSNEKLFF
d_gene: TRBD1; j_gene: TRBJ1-1; abundance: NA; v_gene: TRBV28; CDR3nt: TGTGCCAGCAGGCCGGGACAGGTTAACACTGAAGCTTTCTTT; CDR3aa: CASRPGQVNTEAFF
d_gene: NA; j_gene: TRBJ2-7; abundance: NA; v_gene: TRBV7-2; CDR3nt: TGTGCCAGCAGCTTAGCAGGGGTAGTCTACGAGCAGTACTTC; CDR3aa: CASSLAGVVYEQYF
d_gene: NA; j_gene: TRBJ2-5; abundance: NA; v_gene: TRBV4-2; CDR3nt: TGTGCCAGCAGCCAAGATATAGGGGTAGTAGGGACCCAGTACTTC; CDR3aa: CASSQDIGVVGTQYF
d_gene: NA; j_gene: TRBJ1-2; abundance: NA; v_gene: TRBV7-9; CDR3nt: TGTGCCAGCAGCTTATACCCAGGTGTGGCCGTCTTC; CDR3aa: CASSLYPGVAVF